This TCR beta chain was identified in a study of graft-versus-host responses after intestinal transplantation. The ends were cut back, 5 bases at V and 7 bases at J, with 8 bases in the middle. This CDR3 spans 11 amino acids. Per germline, CDR1 SGHTA and CDR2 FQGNSA. With respect to this clone: Its antigen is currently unknown.

The table came from immunoSEQ multiplex PCR; TCRdb's copy has only in-frame clones and leaves some out. Of tens of thousands of clones listed, approximately 89% are singletons. This receptor was identified in a human donor who was the organ donor for an intestinal transplant. Source: unstimulated CD4+ T cells sorted from spleen or lymph node cells, taken before transplant. The V call is TRBV7-2, the J call TRBJ1-2; possible D gene TRBD1, 5 bases. The DNA of the CDR3 is TGTGCCAGCAGCGAGACAGTTGGCTACACCTTC. Residues: CASSETVGYTF.